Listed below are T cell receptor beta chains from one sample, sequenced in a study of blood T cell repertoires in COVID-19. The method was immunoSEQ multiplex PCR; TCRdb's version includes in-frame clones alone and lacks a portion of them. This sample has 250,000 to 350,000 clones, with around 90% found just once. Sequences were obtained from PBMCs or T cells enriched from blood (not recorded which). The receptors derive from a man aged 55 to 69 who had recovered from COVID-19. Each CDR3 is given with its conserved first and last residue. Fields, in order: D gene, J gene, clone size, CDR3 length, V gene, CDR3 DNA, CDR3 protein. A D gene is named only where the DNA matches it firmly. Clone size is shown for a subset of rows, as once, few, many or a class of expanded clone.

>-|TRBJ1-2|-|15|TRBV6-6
TGTGCCAGCAACTACCCCGGACAGCTTAACTATGGCTACACCTTC
CASNYPGQLNYGYTF
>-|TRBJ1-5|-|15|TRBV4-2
TGTGCCAGCAGCGCGCGGACAGATAGCAATCAGCCCCAGCATTTT
CASSARTDSNQPQHF
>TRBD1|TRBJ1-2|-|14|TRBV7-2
TGTGCCAGCAGCCCCCTCCGGGACAGGGCTGGCTACACCTTC
CASSPLRDRAGYTF
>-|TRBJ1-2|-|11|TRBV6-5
TGTGCCACCGACAGTAACTATGGCTACACCTTC
CATDSNYGYTF
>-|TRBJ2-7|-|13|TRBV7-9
TGTGCCAGCAGCCGTTCGAGCTTCTACGAGCAGTACTTC
CASSRSSFYEQYF
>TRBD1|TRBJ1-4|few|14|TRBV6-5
TGTGCCAGCAGCTCGACAGGGGTGGCTAGGAAACTGTTTTTT
CASSSTGVARKLFF
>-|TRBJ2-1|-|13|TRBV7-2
TGTGCCAGCAGCAAACGAACAGGGAATGAGCAGTTCTTC
CASSKRTGNEQFF
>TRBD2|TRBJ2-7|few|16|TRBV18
TGTGCCAGCTCAACGGGGGTAGGACTAGCGCCATACGAGCAGTACTTC
CASSTGVGLAPYEQYF
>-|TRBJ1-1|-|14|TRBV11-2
TGTGCCAGCAGCAAATATGACAGGAACACTGAAGCTTTCTTT
CASSKYDRNTEAFF
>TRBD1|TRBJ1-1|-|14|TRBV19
TGTGCCAGTCGGACGAGGGGGCAGAACACTGAAGCTTTCTTT
CASRTRGQNTEAFF
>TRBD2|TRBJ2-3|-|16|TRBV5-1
TGCGCCAGCAGACGGACTAGCGGGGGGCCCACAGATACGCAGTATTTT
CASRRTSGGPTDTQYF
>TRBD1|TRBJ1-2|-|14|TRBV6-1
TGTGCCAGCAGTGACCGGGACAGGGGCTATGGCTACACCTTC
CASSDRDRGYGYTF
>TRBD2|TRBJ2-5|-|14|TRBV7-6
TGTGCCAGCGGTAAGCGGGAAGGCCAAGAGACCCAGTACTTC
CASGKREGQETQYF
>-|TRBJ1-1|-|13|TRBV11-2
TGTGCCAGCAGCCTGGACATGAACACTGAAGCTTTCTTT
CASSLDMNTEAFF
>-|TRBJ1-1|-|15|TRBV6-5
TGTGCCAGCAGTCCAAAGGCGGGAGGGACCACTGAAGCTTTCTTT
CASSPKAGGTTEAFF
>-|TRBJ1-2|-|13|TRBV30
TGTGCCTGTGCAAGGGGCCCGAACTATGGCTACACCTTC
CACARGPNYGYTF
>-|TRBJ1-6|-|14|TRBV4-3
TGCGCCAGCAGCCAAGACAGGGGTGGGACACCCCTCCACTTT
CASSQDRGGTPLHF
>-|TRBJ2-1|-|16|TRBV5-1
TGCGCCAGCAGCGCCCATGGAGCAGACTCCTACAATGAGCAGTTCTTC
CASSAHGADSYNEQFF
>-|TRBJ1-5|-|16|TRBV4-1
TGCGCCAGCAGCCAAGAACGGGTTCGGAGCAATCAGCCCCAGCATTTT
CASSQERVRSNQPQHF
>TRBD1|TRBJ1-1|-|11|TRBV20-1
TGCAGTGCTAAGGGACAGGATGAAGCTTTCTTT
CSAKGQDEAFF
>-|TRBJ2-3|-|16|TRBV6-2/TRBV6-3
TGTGCCAGCAGTTACCAGGTGGGGGCTGACACAGATACGCAGTATTTT
CASSYQVGADTDTQYF
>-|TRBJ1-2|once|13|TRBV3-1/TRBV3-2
TGTGCCAGCAGCCAGTCCCCTGACTATGGCTACACCTTC
CASSQSPDYGYTF
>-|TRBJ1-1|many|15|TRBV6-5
TGTGCCAGCAGTTTACAGGGATTCGGGAACACTGAAGCTTTCTTT
CASSLQGFGNTEAFF
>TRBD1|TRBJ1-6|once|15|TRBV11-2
TGTGCCAGCAGCTTAGACAGGACAGGGAATTCACCCCTCCACTTT
CASSLDRTGNSPLHF
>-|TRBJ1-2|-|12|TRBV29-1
TGCAGCGTTGAAGGGGTGAGGGATGGCTACACCTTC
CSVEGVRDGYTF
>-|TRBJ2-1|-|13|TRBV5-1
TGCGCCAGCAGCTTCGGGAACTACAATGAGCAGTTCTTC
CASSFGNYNEQFF
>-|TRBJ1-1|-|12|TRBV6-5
TGTGCCAGCAGGATAGGGGGATCTGAAGCTTTCTTT
CASRIGGSEAFF
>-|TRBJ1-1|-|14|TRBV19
TGTGCCAGTAAAAACCGGCAGGGGAGCACTGAAGCTTTCTTT
CASKNRQGSTEAFF
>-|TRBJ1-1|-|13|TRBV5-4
TGTGCCAGCAGCTTGGTATCCGGGACTGGTGCTTTCTTT
CASSLVSGTGAFF
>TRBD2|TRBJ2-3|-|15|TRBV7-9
TGTGCCAGCAGCTTGGGACTAGCGGACACAGATACGCAGTATTTT
CASSLGLADTDTQYF
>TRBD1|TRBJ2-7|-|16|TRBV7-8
TGTGCCAGCAGCTCTAGAGCCGGGACAGGGGAACGCGAGCAGTACTTC
CASSSRAGTGEREQYF
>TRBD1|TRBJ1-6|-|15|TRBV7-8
TGTGCCAGCAGCACTAGGACAGGTCATAATTCACCCCTCCACTTT
CASSTRTGHNSPLHF
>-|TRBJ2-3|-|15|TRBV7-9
TGTGCCAGCAGCTCGGACAGAGAGTACACAGATACGCAGTATTTT
CASSSDREYTDTQYF
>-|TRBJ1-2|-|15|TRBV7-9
TGTGCCAGCAGCTCGGGGTCGGTACGGAGCTATGGCTACACCTTC
CASSSGSVRSYGYTF
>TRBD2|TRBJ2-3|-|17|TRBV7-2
TGTGCCAGCAGCTTAGACTCAGCGGGGTCTGGCACAGATACGCAGTATTTT
CASSLDSAGSGTDTQYF
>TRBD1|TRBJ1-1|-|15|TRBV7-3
TGTGCCAGCAGCAAGCAGACAGGGATGAACACTGAAGCTTTCTTT
CASSKQTGMNTEAFF
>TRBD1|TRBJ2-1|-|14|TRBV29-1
TGCAGCGTTTTCGGACAGGGGCAGTTCAATGAGCAGTTCTTC
CSVFGQGQFNEQFF
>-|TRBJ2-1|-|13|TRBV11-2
TGTGCCAGCACCCCTAACAGTTACAATGAGCAGTTCTTC
CASTPNSYNEQFF
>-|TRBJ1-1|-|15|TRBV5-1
TGCGCCAGCAGCTTCCTGGCGGAGATGAACACTGAAGCTTTCTTT
CASSFLAEMNTEAFF
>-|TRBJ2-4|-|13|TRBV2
TGTGCCAGCAGTGACCTAGCCAAAAACATTCAGTACTTC
CASSDLAKNIQYF
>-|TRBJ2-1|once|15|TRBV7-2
TGTGCCAGCAGAGGAGGGGGCTATACCTACAATGAGCAGTTCTTC
CASRGGGYTYNEQFF
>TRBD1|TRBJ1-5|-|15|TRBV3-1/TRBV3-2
TGTGCCAGCAGCCAAGCAGGGGGCTTGGGACAGCCCCAGCATTTT
CASSQAGGLGQPQHF
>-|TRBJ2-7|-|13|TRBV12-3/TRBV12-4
TGTGCCAGCAGTTTGGCAGTTCCCTACGAGCAGTACTTC
CASSLAVPYEQYF
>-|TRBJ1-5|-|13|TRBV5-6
TGTGCCAGCAGCGCGGGGCTCAATCAGCCCCAGCATTTT
CASSAGLNQPQHF
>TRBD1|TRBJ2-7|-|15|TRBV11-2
TGTGCCAGCAGCAGCCGGGACAGGGGGAACTGGGAGCAGTACTTC
CASSSRDRGNWEQYF
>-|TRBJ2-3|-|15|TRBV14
TGTGCCAGCAGCCAGTCCTACCGAAGCACAGATACGCAGTATTTT
CASSQSYRSTDTQYF
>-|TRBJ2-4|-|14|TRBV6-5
TGTGCCACATACAGGGAGGGCGCCAAAAACATTCAGTACTTC
CATYREGAKNIQYF
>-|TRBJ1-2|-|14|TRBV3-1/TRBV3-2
TGTGCCAGCAGCCGTAGGGGCGGTTCAAATGGCTACACCTTC
CASSRRGGSNGYTF
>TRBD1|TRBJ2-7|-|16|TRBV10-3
TGTGCCATCAGTGACACCGGGACAGGGGTGTTCGGCGAGCAGTACTTC
CAISDTGTGVFGEQYF
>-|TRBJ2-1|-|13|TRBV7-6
TGTGCCAGCAGCTTAGCATTGAGCAATGAGCAGTTCTTC
CASSLALSNEQFF
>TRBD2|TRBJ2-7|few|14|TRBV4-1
TGCGCCAGCAGACTAACTAGCGGGAGCTACGAGCAGTACTTC
CASRLTSGSYEQYF
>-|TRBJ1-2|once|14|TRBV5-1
TGCGCCAGCAGCACATCCGGGGGTAGCTATGGCTACACCTTC
CASSTSGGSYGYTF
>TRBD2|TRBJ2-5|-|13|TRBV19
TGTGCCAGTAGTATGGGTCTAGCGGCATTCCAGTACTTC
CASSMGLAAFQYF
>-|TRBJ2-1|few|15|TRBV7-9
TGTGCCAGCAGCTTGAGGGCCGCCTCCTACAATGAGCAGTTCTTC
CASSLRAASYNEQFF
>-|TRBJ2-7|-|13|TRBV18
TGTGCCAGCTCACCACTGGACAGCTACGAGCAGTACTTC
CASSPLDSYEQYF
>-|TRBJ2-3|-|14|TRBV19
TGTGCCAGTAGTATAGGGCAAAACACAGATACGCAGTATTTT
CASSIGQNTDTQYF
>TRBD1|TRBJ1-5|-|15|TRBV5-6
TGTGCCAGCAGCTTGGGGGGACAGAAGAATCAGCCCCAGCATTTT
CASSLGGQKNQPQHF
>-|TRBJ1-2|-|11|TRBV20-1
TGCAGTGCTAGCAGGGACTATGGCTACACCTTC
CSASRDYGYTF
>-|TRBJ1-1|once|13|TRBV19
TGTGCCAGTAGTATTAATATGAACACTGAAGCTTTCTTT
CASSINMNTEAFF